The 31 T cell receptor beta chains below were found in one sample sequenced in a study of T cell responses to AZD1222 COVID-19 vaccine. Profiling relied on immunoSEQ multiplex PCR, and the TCRdb table lists in-frame clones only, not all of them. The sample contains over 110,000 clones, about 93% of which appear only once. The specimen was peripheral blood, collected on day 0 of AZD1222 vaccination. The receptors derive from an adult in good health.

The chain combines TRBV9 with TRBJ1-3; D call uncertain. The CDR3 has 16 amino acids. Germline CDR1 is SGDLS and CDR2 is YYNGEE. V was cut by 2 bases and J by 0 bases, with 12 bases left in between. The DNA of the CDR3 is TGTGCCAGCAGCGTTCGGCGGGAATCCTCTGGAAACACCATATATTTT. It translates to CASSVRRESSGNTIYF.

The chain combines TRBV2 with TRBJ1-4; no clear D gene. This CDR3 has 13 amino acids. Germline V gene data show CDR1 as SNHLY and CDR2 as FYNNEI. Trimming took off 4 bases at V and 16 bases at J, with 19 bases between the two ends. The CDR3 reads CASSGPRAGIQFF. Here the CDR3 DNA reads TGTGCCAGCAGTGGTCCGAGAGCGGGTATACAGTTTTTT.

The chain uses TRBV18 and TRBJ1-2, with TRBD1 matching 12 bases. V dropped 4 bases and J dropped 3; count of bases not matched to a gene: 6. CDR1 is KGHSH and CDR2 is LQKENI in the germline V gene. The CDR3 has 16 amino acids. This CDR3 reads CASSQPGTGGDYGYTF. CDR3 DNA sequence: TGTGCCAGCTCACAACCCGGGACAGGGGGCGACTATGGCTACACCTTC.

The rearrangement links TRBV27 to TRBJ1-1; a possible D gene is TRBD1 (5 bases). The CDR3 loop spans 15 amino acids. Trimming took 0 bases from V and 5 from J, leaving 13 bases between them. Per the germline V gene, CDR1 is MNHEY and CDR2 is SMNVEV (reference sequence). CDR3 DNA: TGTGCCAGCAGTTTATCGAGGCAGGGAGGGACTGAAGCTTTCTTT. The encoded protein is CASSLSRQGGTEAFF.

This clone was counted once. The chain joins TRBV6-2 or TRBV6-3 to TRBJ2-5; TRBD2 matches at 7 bases. Germline lookup yields CDR1 MNHEY and CDR2 SVGEGT. Germline trimming cut 2 bases from V and 0 bases from J; bases unmatched to any gene: 3. This CDR3 is built from 15 residues. The CDR3 nucleotides are TGTGCCAGCAGTTACAACGCGGGAGACCAAGAGACCCAGTACTTC. It is translated as CASSYNAGDQETQYF.

V usage is TRBV29-1 and J usage is TRBJ2-4; either TRBD1 or TRBD2 may fit D (6 bases each). Germline lookup yields CDR1 SQVTM and CDR2 ANQGSEA. The CDR3 covers 16 residues. Trimming cost V 0 bases and J 0 bases, with 12 bases left between them. The CDR3 reads CSVEERGPIAKNIQYF. CDR3 sequence (DNA): TGCAGCGTTGAAGAACGGGGGCCCATAGCCAAAAACATTCAGTACTTC.

The chain has TRBV14 and TRBJ2-7; D unresolved. V gave up 1 base and J gave up 7 bases, with 5 bases separating them. Germline CDR1 is SGHDN and CDR2 is FVKESK. This CDR3 has 11 amino acids. CDR3 DNA: TGTGCCAGCAGCCAAGGGTTGGAGCAGTACTTC. Translated: CASSQGLEQYF. Using reference TRBV14 and TRBJ2-7 for the parts outside the CDR3, the full variable domain is EAGVTQFPSHSVIEKGQTVTLRCDPISGHDNLYWYRRVMGKEIKFLLHFVKESKQDESGMPNNRFLAERTGGTYSTLKVQPAELEDSGVYFCASSQGLEQYFGPGTRLTVT.

The CDR3 nucleotides are TGTGCCAGCAGCCTTGGAATCATGAACACTGAAGCTTTCTTT. This gives the protein CASSLGIMNTEAFF. J is TRBJ1-1 and V is TRBV3-1 (or the pseudogene TRBV3-2); D uncertain. Trimming stripped 4 bases from V and 0 bases from J, with 9 bases between. The CDR3 extends over 14 amino acids. Per germline, CDR1 LGHDT and CDR2 YNNKEL (reference sequence).

This chain links TRBV6-5 with TRBJ1-2; no definite D call. CDR3 length: 13 amino acids. Trimming shortened V by 6 bases and J by 2 bases, and 10 bases separated the two germline ends. The germline V gene has CDR1 MNHEY and CDR2 SVGAGI. The CDR3 coding sequence is TGTGCCAGCAGAGTCGATAGCAACTATGGCTACACCTTC. Translated, it gives CASRVDSNYGYTF.

The rearrangement joins TRBV7-8 to TRBJ2-7; possibly TRBD1 for D (5 bases). This CDR3 has 15 amino acids. V lost 1 base to trimming and J lost 5 bases, with 15 bases between them. The germline V gene has CDR1 SGHVS and CDR2 FQNEAQ. CDR3 nucleotide sequence: TGTGCCAGCAGCTTAGGCGCACAGGCTCCGAACGAGCAGTACTTC. Amino acid sequence: CASSLGAQAPNEQYF.

The genes are TRBV6-5 and TRBJ1-2; D is possibly TRBD1 (5 bases). V lost 5 bases and J 2 bases, leaving 12 bases between the germline ends. The CDR3 is 14 amino acids. The V gene's germline CDR1 is MNHEY and CDR2 SVGAGI. CDR3 protein: CASSMAGSNYGYTF. DNA for the CDR3: TGTGCCAGCAGTATGGCAGGGTCAAACTATGGCTACACCTTC.

This clone is a singleton in its sample. The gene calls are TRBV11-2 and TRBJ2-3, with 8 bases matching TRBD2. Per the germline V gene, CDR1 is SGHAT and CDR2 is FQNNGV. The CDR3 length is 19 residues. V shed 0 bases, J shed 7 bases, and the junction held 18 bases outside the gene matches. The CDR3: CASSLDPELMTSDPHTQYF. The CDR3, as DNA: TGTGCCAGCAGCTTAGATCCCGAACTAATGACTAGCGACCCCCATACGCAGTATTTT.

The chain joins TRBV7-9 to TRBJ2-2; the D is unclear. V lost 2 bases and J lost 9, with 7 bases in between. The germline V gene encodes CDR1 SEHNR and CDR2 FQNEAQ (reference sequence). This CDR3 comprises 12 residues. CDR3 DNA: TGTGCCAGCAGCTTACGCTCCCGGGAGCTGTTTTTT. Translation gives CASSLRSRELFF.

V usage is TRBV2 and J usage is TRBJ1-5; D not resolved. The CDR3 covers 12 residues. V lost 3 bases and J 2 bases, leaving 2 bases between the germline ends. The germline gives CDR1 SNHLY, CDR2 FYNNEI. CDR3 sequence reads: CASSDGNQPQHF. In DNA, the CDR3 is TGTGCCAGCAGTGATGGCAATCAGCCCCAGCATTTT.

The J gene is TRBJ1-2, the V gene TRBV21-1. TRBV21-1 is a pseudogene. The CDR3 spans 15 residues. The DNA for the CDR3 is TGTGCCAGCATCCCTGCCGGAGCAGGCCTCTATGGCTACACCTTC. It translates to CASIPAGAGLYGYTF.

V is TRBV7-2 and J is TRBJ2-7; D not certain. V was shortened by 2 bases and J by 0 bases, with 5 bases between the two germline ends. This CDR3 has 13 amino acids. Germline V gene sequence: CDR1 SGHTA, CDR2 FQGNSA. The CDR3 DNA reads as TGTGCCAGCAGCTTAACCAGCTCCTACGAGCAGTACTTC. It encodes CASSLTSSYEQYF.

J is TRBJ2-1 and V is TRBV7-2; a possible D gene is TRBD2 (5 bases). Germline V lookup: CDR1 SGHTA, CDR2 FQGNSA. The CDR3 is 12 residues long. V was cut by 4 bases and J by 11 bases, with 12 bases left in between. This chain's CDR3 is CASSSPPSKQFF. CDR3 bases: TGTGCCAGCAGCTCGCCCCCTAGCAAGCAGTTCTTC.

The chain carries TRBV18 and TRBJ2-7; no firm D call. CDR1 and CDR2 (germline): KGHSH, LQKENI. CDR3 length equals 13 residues. Between the trimmed V and J ends, which lost 0 bases and 5 bases, there was a span of 8 bases. The CDR3 protein is CASSPPVVDEQYF. CDR3 DNA: TGTGCCAGCTCACCACCGGTCGTAGACGAGCAGTACTTC.

The genes are TRBV4-1 and TRBJ1-1; TRBD1 aligns across 7 bases. V dropped 2 bases and J dropped 11; count of bases not matched to a gene: 11. Germline CDR1 is MGHRA and CDR2 is YSYEKL. The CDR3 runs 14 residues. The CDR3 nucleotides are TGCGCCAGCAGCCAACCCAGACAGGGAGGTAATGCTTTCTTT. It is translated as CASSQPRQGGNAFF.

The chain links TRBV6-2 or TRBV6-3 to TRBJ2-3; 7 bases align to TRBD2. J was trimmed by 2 bases and V by 0 bases; bases with no gene match: 11. The CDR3 runs to 18 residues. Germline V CDR1 and CDR2: MNHEY, SVGEGT. The CDR3 is CASSYSIFSSGYTDTQYF. The CDR3 region has the DNA TGTGCCAGCAGTTACTCGATTTTTTCTAGCGGTTACACAGATACGCAGTATTTT.

This chain links TRBV28 with TRBJ2-7; 9 bases match TRBD2. Losses at the gene ends were 7 bases for V and 6 bases for J; bases not matched to a gene: 13. CDR1 and CDR2 (germline): MDHEN, SYDVKM. This CDR3 is built from 15 residues. CDR3 region: CASNQELAGFGEQYF. The CDR3 DNA is TGTGCCAGCAACCAGGAGCTAGCGGGATTCGGCGAGCAGTACTTC.

The chain joins TRBV12-5 to TRBJ2-3, with 9 bases that match TRBD1. The germline CDR1 and CDR2 sequences are LGHNT and FRNRAP. This CDR3 has 15 residues. The trim removed 2 bases at V and 6 bases at J, leaving 6 bases unmatched. CDR3 nucleotides: TGTGCTAGTGGTTTGACAGGGGGCAGTTCGGATACGCAGTATTTT. Protein sequence: CASGLTGGSSDTQYF.

The chain has TRBV20-1 and TRBJ2-2; no definite D call. The V end lost 3 bases, the J end lost 7 bases, and 21 bases lay between the germline ends. CDR3 length: 16 amino acids. Germline V gene sequence: CDR1 DFQATT, CDR2 SNEGSKA (reference sequence). The CDR3 DNA follows: TGCAGTGCTAGTGGGGTAGAAGGTTTAAAACGCGGGGAGCTGTTTTTT. Its translation is CSASGVEGLKRGELFF.

J is TRBJ2-5 and V is TRBV5-5, with 7 bases that match TRBD2. Looked up from germline, CDR1 is SGHKS and CDR2 is YYEKEE (reference sequence). J gave up 3 bases and V 0 bases, and 5 bases lay outside the gene matches. There are 15 residues in the CDR3. CDR3 sequence reads: CASSLGGTTEETQYF. The CDR3, as DNA: TGTGCCAGCAGCTTGGGAGGGACTACCGAAGAGACCCAGTACTTC.

The chain employs TRBV6-5 and TRBJ2-7; the match to TRBD2 covers 7 bases. This CDR3 is built from 15 residues. The V and J ends lost 4 bases and 2 bases, in that order; junction bases with no gene match: 8. Per germline, CDR1 MNHEY and CDR2 SVGAGI. CDR3 bases: TGTGCCAGCAGTTCGGGAACGGGGGGAACCTACGAGCAGTACTTC. Translation gives CASSSGTGGTYEQYF.

The chain links TRBV7-2 to TRBJ2-3; TRBD1 or TRBD2 may be the D gene (5 bases each). The germline V gene encodes CDR1 SGHTA and CDR2 FQGNSA. Trimming took 5 bases from V and 1 from J, leaving 16 bases between them. The length of the CDR3 is 16 residues. CDR3 sequence: CASSPSGRGRTDTQYF. CDR3 nucleotide sequence: TGTGCCAGCAGCCCCAGCGGAAGGGGACGCACAGATACGCAGTATTTT.

The gene calls are TRBV18 and TRBJ1-2; 12 bases are a match to TRBD1. This CDR3 is built from 15 residues. The trim removed 2 bases at V and 6 bases at J, leaving 4 bases unmatched. Germline CDR1 reads KGHSH; CDR2 reads LQKENI. DNA of the CDR3: TGTGCCAGCTCACCAATGGGACAGGGGGCGGATGGCTACACCTTC. This gives the protein CASSPMGQGADGYTF.

This sequence joins TRBV30 and TRBJ1-2, with D hard to call. Germline V gives CDR1 GTSNPN, CDR2 SVGIG (reference sequence). Trimming cost V 2 bases and J 4 bases, with 14 bases left between them. The CDR3 is 14 amino acids. The CDR3: CAWSNQVGSYGYTF. CDR3 nucleotides: TGTGCCTGGAGTAACCAGGTCGGGAGCTATGGCTACACCTTC.

This chain connects TRBV25-1 to TRBJ1-1, with no clear D. Germline loops: CDR1 MGHDK, CDR2 SYGVNS. Between the trimmed V and J ends, which lost 3 bases and 4 bases, there was a span of 6 bases. The CDR3 runs to 12 residues. The CDR3 sequence is CASSDGFTEAFF. CDR3 coding DNA: TGTGCCAGCAGTGATGGATTCACTGAAGCTTTCTTT.

The rearrangement uses TRBV3-1 (or the pseudogene TRBV3-2) and TRBJ1-5; D ambiguous. CDR1 and CDR2 (germline): LGHDT, YNNKEL (reference sequence). V was pared by 5 bases and J by 7 bases, with 12 bases between. CDR3 size: 13 residues. The DNA for the CDR3 is TGTGCCAGCAGCTCCCGGGAAAAACAGCCCCAGCATTTT. Encoded protein: CASSSREKQPQHF.

The V and J genes are TRBV10-3 and TRBJ1-6, with TRBD1 identical over 8 bases. The CDR3 contains 15 residues. CDR1 is ENHRY and CDR2 is SYGVKD in the germline V gene. The J segment lost 9 bases and the V segment lost 3 bases, leaving 7 bases of the junction unmatched. The CDR3 spells CAISDAQGAVSPLHF. For the CDR3, the DNA is TGTGCCATCAGTGATGCCCAGGGGGCGGTTTCACCCCTCCACTTT.